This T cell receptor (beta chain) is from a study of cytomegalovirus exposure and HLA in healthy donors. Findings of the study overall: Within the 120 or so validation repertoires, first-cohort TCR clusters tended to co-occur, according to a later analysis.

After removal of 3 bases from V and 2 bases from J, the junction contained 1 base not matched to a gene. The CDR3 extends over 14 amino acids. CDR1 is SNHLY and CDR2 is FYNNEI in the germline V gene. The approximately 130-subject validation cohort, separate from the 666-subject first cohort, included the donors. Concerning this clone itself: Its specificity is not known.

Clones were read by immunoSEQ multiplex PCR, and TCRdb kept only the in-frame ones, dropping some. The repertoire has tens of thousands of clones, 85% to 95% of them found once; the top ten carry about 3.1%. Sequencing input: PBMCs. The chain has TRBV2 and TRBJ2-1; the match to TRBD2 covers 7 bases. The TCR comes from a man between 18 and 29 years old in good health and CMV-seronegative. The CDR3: CASSELAAYNEQFF. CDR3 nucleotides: TGTGCCAGCAGTGAGCTAGCGGCCTACAATGAGCAGTTCTTC.